This T cell receptor beta chain came from a study of neurological immune-mediated disorders. Trimming took 1 base from V and 3 from J, leaving 13 bases between them. The CDR3 covers 17 residues. CDR1 is SGHTA and CDR2 is FQGNSA in the germline V gene. A single run covered 15-18 subjects with over 160 million TCR-beta sequences. MiXCR was run by TCRdb on the 5' RACE reads, yielding one entry per CDR3 protein. Of 45,000 to 65,000 distinct CDR3 sequences listed, approximately 4.1% were seen once; the top ten hold approximately 2.8%. This clonotype came up many times. This receptor was taken from a man aged 50 or older with multiple sclerosis. V is TRBV7-2 and J is TRBJ1-6; no firm D call. The sequencing input was PBMCs. The chain's CDR3 is CASSLERLGYYNSPLHF. DNA of the CDR3: TGTGCCAGCAGCTTAGAACGGTTGGGCTACTATAATTCACCCCTCCACTTT.